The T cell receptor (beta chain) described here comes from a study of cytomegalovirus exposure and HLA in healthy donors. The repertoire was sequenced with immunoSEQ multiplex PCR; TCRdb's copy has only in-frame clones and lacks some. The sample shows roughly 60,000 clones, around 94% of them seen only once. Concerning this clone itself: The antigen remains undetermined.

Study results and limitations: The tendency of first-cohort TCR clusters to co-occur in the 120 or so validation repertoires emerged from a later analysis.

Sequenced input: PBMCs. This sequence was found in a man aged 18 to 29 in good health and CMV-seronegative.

Here the CDR3 reads CASSPGTDNYGYTF. CDR3 nucleotide sequence: TGTGCCAGCTCACCAGGGACAGATAACTATGGCTACACCTTC. The V call is TRBV18, the J call TRBJ1-2, with TRBD1 matching over 7 bases. After removal of 2 bases from V and 1 base from J, the junction contained 1 base not matched to a gene. Germline assignment: CDR1 KGHSH and CDR2 LQKENI. This CDR3 is built from 14 residues. Using reference TRBV18 and TRBJ1-2 for the parts outside the CDR3, the full variable domain is NAGVMQNPRHLVRRRGQEARLRCSPMKGHSHVYWYRQLPEEGLKFMVYLQKENIIDESGMPKERFSAEFPKEGPSILRIQQVVRGDSAAYFCASSPGTDNYGYTFGSGTRLTVV.